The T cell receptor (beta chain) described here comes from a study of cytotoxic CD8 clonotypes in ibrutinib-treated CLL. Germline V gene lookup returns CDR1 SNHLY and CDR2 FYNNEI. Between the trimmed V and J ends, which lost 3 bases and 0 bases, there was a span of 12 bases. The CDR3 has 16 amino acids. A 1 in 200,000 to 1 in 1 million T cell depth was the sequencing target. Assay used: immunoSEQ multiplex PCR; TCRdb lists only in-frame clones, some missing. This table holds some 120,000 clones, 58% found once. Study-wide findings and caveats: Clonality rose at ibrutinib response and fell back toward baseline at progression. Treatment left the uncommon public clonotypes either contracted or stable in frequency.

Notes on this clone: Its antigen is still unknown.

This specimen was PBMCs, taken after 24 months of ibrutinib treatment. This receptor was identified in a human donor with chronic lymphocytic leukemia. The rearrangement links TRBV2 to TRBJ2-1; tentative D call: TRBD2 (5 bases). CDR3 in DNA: TGTGCCAGCAGTGAGGAGGCCGGAATCTCCTACAATGAGCAGTTCTTC. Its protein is CASSEEAGISYNEQFF.